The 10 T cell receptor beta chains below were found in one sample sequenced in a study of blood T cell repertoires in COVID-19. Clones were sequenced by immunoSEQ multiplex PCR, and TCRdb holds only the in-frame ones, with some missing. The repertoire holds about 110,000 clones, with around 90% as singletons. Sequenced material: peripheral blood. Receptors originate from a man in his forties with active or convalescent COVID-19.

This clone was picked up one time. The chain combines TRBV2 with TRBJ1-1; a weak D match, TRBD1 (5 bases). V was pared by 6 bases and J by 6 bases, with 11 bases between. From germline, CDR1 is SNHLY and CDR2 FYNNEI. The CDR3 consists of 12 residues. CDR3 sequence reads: CASRLGRAEAFF. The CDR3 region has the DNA TGTGCCAGCAGATTGGGCAGGGCTGAAGCTTTCTTT.

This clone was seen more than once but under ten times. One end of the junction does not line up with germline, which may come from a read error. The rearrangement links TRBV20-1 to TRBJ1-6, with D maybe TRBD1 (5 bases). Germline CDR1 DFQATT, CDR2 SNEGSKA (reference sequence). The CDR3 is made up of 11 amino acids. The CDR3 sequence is CSARVMGGLIF. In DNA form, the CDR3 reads TGCAGTGCTAGAGTAATGGGGGGTTTGATTTTT.

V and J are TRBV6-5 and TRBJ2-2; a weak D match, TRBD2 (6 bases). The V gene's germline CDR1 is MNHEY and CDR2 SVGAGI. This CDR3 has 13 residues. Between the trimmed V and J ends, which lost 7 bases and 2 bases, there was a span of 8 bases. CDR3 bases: TGTGCCAGCAAGGGAGGCAACACCGGGGAGCTGTTTTTT. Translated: CASKGGNTGELFF.

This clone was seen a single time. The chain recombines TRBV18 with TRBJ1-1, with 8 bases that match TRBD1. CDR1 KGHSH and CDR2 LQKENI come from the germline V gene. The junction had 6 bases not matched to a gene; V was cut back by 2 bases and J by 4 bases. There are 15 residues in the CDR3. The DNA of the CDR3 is TGTGCCAGCTCACCAGGCCAGGGGGCACTCACTGAAGCTTTCTTT. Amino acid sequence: CASSPGQGALTEAFF.

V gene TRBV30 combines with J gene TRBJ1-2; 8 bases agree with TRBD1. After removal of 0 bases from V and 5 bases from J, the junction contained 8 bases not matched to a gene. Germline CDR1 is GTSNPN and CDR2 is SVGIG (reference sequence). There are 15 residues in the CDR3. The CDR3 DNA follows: TGTGCCTGGAGTGTACCTCAGGGGGCGAGATATGGCTACACCTTC. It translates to CAWSVPQGARYGYTF.

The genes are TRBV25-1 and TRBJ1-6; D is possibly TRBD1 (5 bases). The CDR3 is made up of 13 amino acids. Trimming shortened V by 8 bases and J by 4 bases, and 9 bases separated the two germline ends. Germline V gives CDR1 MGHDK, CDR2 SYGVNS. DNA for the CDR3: TGTGCCAGCCGGGGGGTTTATAATTCACCCCTCCACTTT. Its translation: CASRGVYNSPLHF.

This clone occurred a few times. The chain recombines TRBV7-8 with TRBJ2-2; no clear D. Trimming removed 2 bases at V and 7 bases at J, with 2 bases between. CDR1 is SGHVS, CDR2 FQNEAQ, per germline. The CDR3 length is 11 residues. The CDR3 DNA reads TGTGCCAGCAGCTTATACGGGGAGCTGTTTTTT. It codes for CASSLYGELFF.

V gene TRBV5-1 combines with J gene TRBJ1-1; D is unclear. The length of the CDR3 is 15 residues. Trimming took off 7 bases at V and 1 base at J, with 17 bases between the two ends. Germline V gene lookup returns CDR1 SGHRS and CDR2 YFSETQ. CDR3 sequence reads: CASRTMREGNTEAFF. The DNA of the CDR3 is TGCGCCAGCCGTACTATGAGGGAGGGGAACACTGAAGCTTTCTTT.

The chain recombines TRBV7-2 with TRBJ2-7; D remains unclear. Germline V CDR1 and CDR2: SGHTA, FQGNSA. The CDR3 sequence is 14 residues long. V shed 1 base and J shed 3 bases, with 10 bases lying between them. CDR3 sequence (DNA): TGTGCCAGCAGCTTAGTTTGGTCGAGCTACGAGCAGTACTTC. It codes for CASSLVWSSYEQYF.

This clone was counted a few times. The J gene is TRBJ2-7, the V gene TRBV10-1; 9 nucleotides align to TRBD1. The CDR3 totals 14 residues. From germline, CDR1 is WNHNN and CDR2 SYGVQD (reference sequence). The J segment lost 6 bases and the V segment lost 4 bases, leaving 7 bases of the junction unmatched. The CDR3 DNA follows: TGCGCCAGCAGTGGGACAGGGGCCCTGGTCGAGCAGTACTTC. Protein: CASSGTGALVEQYF.